This T cell receptor (beta chain) appears in the sequencing data of a study of identical twins. Regarding the study as a whole: Among out-of-frame alpha sequences shared by twins, low generation probability occurred in excess. Cross-sectional statistics, not tracking of the same donors, supported the conclusions. The degree of excess twin sharing was weaker in beta out-of-frame sequences. Carriage of fewer insertions was seen in abundant cord blood beta clonotypes, whereas memory repertoires showed none.

This clonotype was seen at least ten times. Its specificity is unknown. TCRdb re-analysed the 5' RACE reads in MiXCR, keeping a single row per CDR3 protein. The sample consists of approximately 620,000 distinct CDR3 sequences, over 8.5% of them appearing once. This CDR3 has 14 residues. Trimming pared 2 bases from V and 4 bases from J, leaving 10 bases between. CDR1 and CDR2 from the germline V gene are SGHRS and YFSETQ. A further study also used this sample, focusing on yellow fever vaccine responses in identical twins.

This sequence was found in a young woman in good health. The chain combines TRBV5-1 with TRBJ2-1; no definite D call. The specimen sequenced was PBMCs. In DNA form, the CDR3 reads TGCGCCAGCAGCTTTAACCAGGTTTACAATGAGCAGTTCTTC. It specifies CASSFNQVYNEQFF.